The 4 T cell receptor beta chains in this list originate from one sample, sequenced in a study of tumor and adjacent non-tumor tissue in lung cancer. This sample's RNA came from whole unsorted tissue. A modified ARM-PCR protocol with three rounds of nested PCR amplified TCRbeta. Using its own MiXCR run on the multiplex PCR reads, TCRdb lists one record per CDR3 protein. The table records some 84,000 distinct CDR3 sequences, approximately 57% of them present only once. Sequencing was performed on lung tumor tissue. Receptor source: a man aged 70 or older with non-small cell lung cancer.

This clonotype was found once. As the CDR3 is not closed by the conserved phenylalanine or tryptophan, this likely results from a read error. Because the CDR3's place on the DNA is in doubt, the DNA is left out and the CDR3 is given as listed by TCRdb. This CDR3 reads CSSSGQREVFS. The chain combines TRBV29-1 with TRBJ1-1; the D call of TRBD1 is as the table states it, not checked on the DNA. Germline V gene data show CDR1 as SQVTM and CDR2 as ANQGSEA. The CDR3 length is 11 residues, termini included.

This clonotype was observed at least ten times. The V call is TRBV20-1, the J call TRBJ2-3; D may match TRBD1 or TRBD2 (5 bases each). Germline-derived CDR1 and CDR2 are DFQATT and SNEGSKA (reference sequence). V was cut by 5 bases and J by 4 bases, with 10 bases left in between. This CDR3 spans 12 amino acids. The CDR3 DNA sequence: TGCAGTGCTGGGGACCTTGCAGATACGCAGTATTTT. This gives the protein CSAGDLADTQYF.

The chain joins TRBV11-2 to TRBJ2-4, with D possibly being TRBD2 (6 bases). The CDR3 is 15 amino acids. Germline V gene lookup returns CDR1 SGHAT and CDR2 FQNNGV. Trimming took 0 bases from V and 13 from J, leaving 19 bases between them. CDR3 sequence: CASSLEGGRWSTQYF. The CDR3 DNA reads TGTGCCAGCAGCTTAGAGGGGGGACGGTGGTCCACGCAGTACTTC.

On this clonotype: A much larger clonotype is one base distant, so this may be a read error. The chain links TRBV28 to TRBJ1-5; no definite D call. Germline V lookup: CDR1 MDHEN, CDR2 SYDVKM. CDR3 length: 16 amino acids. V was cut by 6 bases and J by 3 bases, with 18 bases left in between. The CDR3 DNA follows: TGTGCCAGCAGCTCCCACCTCGACCACCTCAATCAGCCCCAGCATTTT. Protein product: CASSSHLDHLNQPQHF.